The 14 T cell receptor beta chains reported below all come from one sample, sequenced in a study of cytomegalovirus exposure and HLA in healthy donors. The PCR used 60 Vbeta and 13 Jbeta primers. Measured with immunoSEQ multiplex PCR; TCRdb has only the in-frame clones, and not every one. The table lists about 140,000 clones, 70% to 80% of them singletons. The specimen was PBMCs. Receptors were obtained from a woman in her 50s in good health and CMV-seropositive.

The chain couples TRBV20-1 to TRBJ2-1; D remains ambiguous. CDR1 and CDR2 (germline): DFQATT, SNEGSKA (reference sequence). The V end lost 4 bases, the J end lost 4 bases, and 2 bases lay between the germline ends. The CDR3 loop spans 10 amino acids. For the CDR3, the DNA is TGCAGTGCTATATACAATGAGCAGTTCTTC. Translation gives CSAIYNEQFF.

The chain joins TRBV2 to TRBJ1-4, with 8 bases identical to TRBD1. CDR3 size: 16 residues. The germline CDR1 and CDR2 sequences are SNHLY and FYNNEI. V lost 0 bases to trimming and J lost 5 bases; unmatched junction nucleotides: 5. The CDR3 region is CASSEATGAGNEKLFF. The CDR3 nucleotides read TGTGCCAGCAGTGAAGCGACAGGGGCAGGAAATGAAAAACTGTTTTTT. The variable domain in full, with the rest retrieved from reference TRBV2 and TRBJ1-4, is EPEVTQTPSHQVTQMGQEVILRCVPISNHLYFYWYRQILGQKVEFLVSFYNNEISEKSEIFDDQFSVERPDGSNFTLKIRSTKLEDSAMYFCASSEATGAGNEKLFFGSGTQLSVL.

The chain links TRBV6-5 to TRBJ1-1; no reliable D call. The CDR3 loop spans 14 amino acids. Trimming cost V 2 bases and J 2 bases, with 9 bases left between them. Germline V CDR1 and CDR2: MNHEY, SVGAGI. DNA of the CDR3: TGTGCCAGCAGTTACCTAGACTCTAACACTGAAGCTTTCTTT. Protein product: CASSYLDSNTEAFF.

The rearrangement joins TRBV7-2 to TRBJ1-2; 11 bases map to TRBD1. This CDR3 region has 17 residues. The germline V gene encodes CDR1 SGHTA and CDR2 FQGNSA. V gave up 6 bases and J gave up 2 bases; unmatched junction bases: 11. This chain's CDR3 is CASRGQGGSTVNYGYTF. As DNA, the CDR3 is TGTGCCAGCAGGGGACAGGGGGGCTCCACCGTGAACTATGGCTACACCTTC. Full variable domain (remainder filled in from reference TRBV7-2 and TRBJ1-2): GAGVSQSPSNKVTEKGKDVELRCDPISGHTALYWYRQSLGQGLEFLIYFQGNSAPDKSGLPSDRFSAERTGGSVSTLTIQRTQQEDSAVYLCASRGQGGSTVNYGYTFGSGTRLTVV.

Of note for this clone: The junction differs from germline at one of its ends, possibly a read error. This chain links TRBV7-7 with TRBJ2-5, with unresolved D. Germline CDR1 and CDR2: SSHAT and FNYEAQ (reference sequence). The CDR3 is 13 amino acids. This CDR3 is CASSFTNQETQYF. CDR3 nucleotide sequence: TGTGCTAGCAGCTTCACAAACCAAGAGACCCAGTACTTC.

This rearrangement joins TRBV9 to TRBJ1-2; no firm D call. V was clipped by 6 bases and J by 0 bases, with 18 bases between them. The CDR3 covers 16 residues. Germline V gene lookup returns CDR1 SGDLS and CDR2 YYNGEE. CDR3: CASNVGGVLTNYGYTF. In nucleotides, the CDR3 is TGTGCCAGCAACGTCGGCGGGGTGTTAACTAACTATGGCTACACCTTC. The complete variable domain, with remaining parts taken from reference TRBV9 and TRBJ1-2, reads DSGVTQTPKHLITATGQRVTLRCSPRSGDLSVYWYQQSLDQGLQFLIQYYNGEERAKGNILERFSAQQFPDLHSELNLSSLELGDSALYFCASNVGGVLTNYGYTFGSGTRLTVV.

This chain connects TRBV18 to TRBJ1-4; the match to TRBD1 covers 8 bases. V was clipped by 2 bases and J by 8 bases; unmatched bases: 10. Per the germline V gene, CDR1 is KGHSH and CDR2 is LQKENI. CDR3 length: 16 residues. CDR3 in amino acids: CASSPFPGTGDEKLFF. CDR3 DNA: TGTGCCAGCTCACCATTCCCCGGGACAGGTGACGAAAAACTGTTTTTT.

The gene calls are TRBV28 and TRBJ1-2; TRBD1 might be the D (5 bases). Looked up from germline, CDR1 is MDHEN and CDR2 is SYDVKM. The CDR3 covers 14 residues. Trimming took off 6 bases at V and 5 bases at J, with 16 bases between the two ends. The DNA of the CDR3 is TGTGCCAGCAGACTACAGGCCCTACCGTATGGCTACACCTTC. It is translated as CASRLQALPYGYTF.

The chain is built from TRBV9 and TRBJ2-7; TRBD1 aligns across 9 bases. Germline CDR1 SGDLS, CDR2 YYNGEE. The ends lost 4 bases at V and 6 bases at J; junction bases unmatched: 8. The CDR3 runs to 14 residues. Here the CDR3 reads CASSIWDREGEQYF. The CDR3 DNA follows: TGTGCCAGCAGCATATGGGACAGGGAAGGCGAGCAGTACTTC.

The chain joins TRBV29-1 to TRBJ2-3; D perhaps matches TRBD1 (6 bases). With 6 bases removed from V and 1 base from J, the gap between germline ends came to 14 bases. Per the germline V gene, CDR1 is SQVTM and CDR2 is ANQGSEA. The CDR3 contains 14 residues. The CDR3 DNA sequence: TGCAGCGTGACAGGCGGTAGGGGCACAGATACGCAGTATTTT. Protein product: CSVTGGRGTDTQYF.

V gene TRBV10-3 combines with J gene TRBJ2-5, with 8 bases aligning to TRBD2. The V segment lost 0 bases and the J segment 0 bases; nucleotides outside the gene matches: 6. Germline V gene sequence: CDR1 ENHRY, CDR2 SYGVKD. The CDR3 spans 17 residues. DNA for the CDR3: TGTGCCATCAGTGAGTCGTCGGTAGCGGGGAACCAAGAGACCCAGTACTTC. Protein product: CAISESSVAGNQETQYF.

V is TRBV6-1 and J is TRBJ2-1; TRBD1 aligns across 7 bases. CDR1 and CDR2 (germline): MNHNS, SASEGT. This CDR3 has 14 residues. Losses at the gene ends were 7 bases for V and 0 bases for J; bases not matched to a gene: 3. CDR3 coding DNA: TGTGCCAGCAAGGGACAGAGCTCCTACAATGAGCAGTTCTTC. It encodes CASKGQSSYNEQFF.

V is TRBV7-3 and J is TRBJ2-2, with 7 bases matching TRBD1. Germline lookup yields CDR1 SGHTA and CDR2 FQGTGA. CDR3 length: 17 amino acids. V lost 4 bases and J lost 2; bases outside the gene matches: 10. The CDR3 spells CASSYHAGTDNTGELFF. As DNA, the CDR3 is TGTGCCAGCAGCTACCACGCCGGGACAGATAACACCGGGGAGCTGTTTTTT. The full variable domain, with the rest looked up from reference TRBV7-3 and TRBJ2-2, is GAGVSQTPSNKVTEKGKYVELRCDPISGHTALYWYRQSLGQGPEFLIYFQGTGAADDSGLPNDRFFAVRPEGSVSTLKIQRTERGDSAVYLCASSYHAGTDNTGELFFGEGSRLTVL.

The chain joins TRBV5-4 to TRBJ1-2; D possibly corresponds to TRBD1 (6 bases). Trimming removed 1 base at V and 3 bases at J, with 13 bases between. The V gene's germline CDR1 is SGHNT and CDR2 YYREEE (reference sequence). The CDR3 is 15 amino acids. CDR3 in amino acids: CASSLKQGYHYGYTF. The CDR3 DNA reads as TGTGCCAGCAGCTTGAAACAGGGCTATCACTATGGCTACACCTTC. Using reference TRBV5-4 and TRBJ1-2 for the parts outside the CDR3, the full variable domain is ETGVTQSPTHLIKTRGQQVTLRCSSQSGHNTVSWYQQALGQGPQFIFQYYREEENGRGNFPPRFSGLQFPNYSSELNVNALELDDSALYLCASSLKQGYHYGYTFGSGTRLTVV.